The 2 T cell receptor beta chains below come from one sample, sequenced in a study of response to subunit inactivated influenza vaccine. TCRdb fed the RT-PCR reads into MiXCR, producing one record per CDR3 protein. Of about 620,000 distinct CDR3 sequences listed, approximately 10% were seen once; the top ten hold 10% to 13%. Sample: PBMCs from blood, taken on the day of vaccination. Receptor source: a man aged 50 to 60 who received an inactivated influenza vaccine.

Many counts were recorded for this clonotype. The chain has TRBV5-1 and TRBJ2-5; the D is unclear. V was shortened by 5 bases and J by 0 bases, with 11 bases between the two germline ends. The V gene's germline CDR1 is SGHRS and CDR2 YFSETQ. CDR3 size: 14 residues. CDR3 in amino acids: CASRNGPDQETQYF. DNA of the CDR3: TGCGCCAGCAGAAATGGACCGGACCAAGAGACCCAGTACTTC.

This chain connects TRBV5-1 to TRBJ1-4; the D is unclear. The V gene lost 2 bases and the J gene lost 2 bases, with 7 bases spanning the gap. In germline, CDR1 is SGHRS, CDR2 YFSETQ. This CDR3 spans 14 amino acids. CDR3 sequence reads: CASSFGRTNEKLFF. The CDR3 coding sequence is TGCGCCAGCAGCTTTGGACGGACTAATGAAAAACTGTTTTTT.